This TCR beta chain was profiled in a study of blood T cell repertoires in COVID-19. Germline V gene data show CDR1 as MDHEN and CDR2 as SYDVKM. J gave up 3 bases and V 4 bases, and 8 bases lay outside the gene matches. The CDR3 loop spans 15 amino acids. Data came from immunoSEQ multiplex PCR; TCRdb stores just in-frame clones and leaves some out. The profile shows 110,000 to 150,000 clones, roughly 79% of them singletons. The V gene is TRBV28, the J gene TRBJ2-7; TRBD2 matches at 8 bases. Sequencing was performed on peripheral blood. The source is a human donor in a cohort sampled during active COVID-19. The CDR3 spells CASSSRGGGNYEQYF. DNA of the CDR3: TGTGCCAGCAGTTCCCGCGGCGGGGGGAACTACGAGCAGTACTTC. The full variable domain, in which reference TRBV28 and TRBJ2-7 provide the parts outside the CDR3, is DVKVTQSSRYLVKRTGEKVFLECVQDMDHENMFWYRQDPGLGLRLIYFSYDVKMKEKGDIPEGYSVSREKKERFSLILESASTNQTSMYLCASSSRGGGNYEQYFGPGTRLTVT.